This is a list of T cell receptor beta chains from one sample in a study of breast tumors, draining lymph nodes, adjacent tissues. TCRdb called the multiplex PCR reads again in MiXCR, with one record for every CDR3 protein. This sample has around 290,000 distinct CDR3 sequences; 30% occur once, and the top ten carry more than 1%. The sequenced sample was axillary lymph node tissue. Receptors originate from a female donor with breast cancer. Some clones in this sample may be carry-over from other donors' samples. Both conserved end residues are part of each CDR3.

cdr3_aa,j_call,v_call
CASSQDRAGIYGYTF,TRBJ1-2,TRBV3-1
CATSPSPYNEQFF,TRBJ2-1,TRBV24-1
CASSEYIGFWEQYF,TRBJ2-7,TRBV2
CASSTLGRDAKETQYF,TRBJ2-5,TRBV7-9
CASSGDRAVGNEQFF,TRBJ2-1,TRBV2
CSAPGQGSDTQYF,TRBJ2-3,TRBV29-1
CASSLGDRVLGNEQYF,TRBJ2-7,TRBV5-5
CASSSLQALYGYTF,TRBJ1-2,TRBV5-8
CASSRTGLAGGIGELFF,TRBJ2-2,TRBV6-5
CASSGTSGRRGGIQYF,TRBJ2-4,TRBV11-2
CASRGGPNEKLFF,TRBJ1-4,TRBV10-1
CASSYEASGNYNEQFF,TRBJ2-1,TRBV6-5
CATSDLRGTDTQYF,TRBJ2-3,TRBV24-1
CASSLRTSGSETQYF,TRBJ2-5,TRBV7-9
CASSLVVRNYEQYF,TRBJ2-7,TRBV7-2
CASSFPAGEDTQYF,TRBJ2-3,TRBV7-9
CASSPGTSGNTQYF,TRBJ2-3,TRBV6-5
CAWSLPGTSTGELFF,TRBJ2-2,TRBV30
CASIKTSGSSYEQYF,TRBJ2-7,TRBV2
CSAEGLAGGVESYEQYF,TRBJ2-7,TRBV20-1
CASSLAGGPTLEAQRTYEQYF,TRBJ2-7,TRBV7-9
CASSLVPGVLSYEQYF,TRBJ2-7,TRBV5-6
CSARAGFNGELFF,TRBJ2-2,TRBV20-1
CSTPGQNTGELFF,TRBJ2-2,TRBV20-1
CSVDRTGGETQYF,TRBJ2-5,TRBV29-1
CASSYHSEQYF,TRBJ2-7,TRBV6-5
CASSRRMTSGDGYTF,TRBJ1-2,TRBV10-1
CASSRDFLNYNEQFF,TRBJ2-1,TRBV6-5
CASREGNQPQHF,TRBJ1-5,TRBV10-1
CASSRDRVVEQYF,TRBJ2-7,TRBV5-6
CARREGDANEELFF,TRBJ1-4,TRBV9
CSAPGAKNIQYF,TRBJ2-4,TRBV20-1
CASSFATGTYEQYF,TRBJ2-7,TRBV7-9
CASSRGLAGVNTGELFF,TRBJ2-2,TRBV19
CSAPRANSGITDTQYF,TRBJ2-3,TRBV20-1
CASSPRQGVGWYFTGELFF,TRBJ2-2,TRBV6-6
CASRSGTSGPDTQYF,TRBJ2-3,TRBV25-1
CASSPRGSSYEQYF,TRBJ2-7,TRBV5-4
CASSLDSGFSYGYTF,TRBJ1-2,TRBV12-3/TRBV12-4
CSARETFSVLETQYF,TRBJ2-5,TRBV20-1
CSVREQGRDGYTF,TRBJ1-2,TRBV29-1
CASQESGANVLTF,TRBJ2-6,TRBV12-3/TRBV12-4
CASSDSGRGYEQYF,TRBJ2-7,TRBV7-2